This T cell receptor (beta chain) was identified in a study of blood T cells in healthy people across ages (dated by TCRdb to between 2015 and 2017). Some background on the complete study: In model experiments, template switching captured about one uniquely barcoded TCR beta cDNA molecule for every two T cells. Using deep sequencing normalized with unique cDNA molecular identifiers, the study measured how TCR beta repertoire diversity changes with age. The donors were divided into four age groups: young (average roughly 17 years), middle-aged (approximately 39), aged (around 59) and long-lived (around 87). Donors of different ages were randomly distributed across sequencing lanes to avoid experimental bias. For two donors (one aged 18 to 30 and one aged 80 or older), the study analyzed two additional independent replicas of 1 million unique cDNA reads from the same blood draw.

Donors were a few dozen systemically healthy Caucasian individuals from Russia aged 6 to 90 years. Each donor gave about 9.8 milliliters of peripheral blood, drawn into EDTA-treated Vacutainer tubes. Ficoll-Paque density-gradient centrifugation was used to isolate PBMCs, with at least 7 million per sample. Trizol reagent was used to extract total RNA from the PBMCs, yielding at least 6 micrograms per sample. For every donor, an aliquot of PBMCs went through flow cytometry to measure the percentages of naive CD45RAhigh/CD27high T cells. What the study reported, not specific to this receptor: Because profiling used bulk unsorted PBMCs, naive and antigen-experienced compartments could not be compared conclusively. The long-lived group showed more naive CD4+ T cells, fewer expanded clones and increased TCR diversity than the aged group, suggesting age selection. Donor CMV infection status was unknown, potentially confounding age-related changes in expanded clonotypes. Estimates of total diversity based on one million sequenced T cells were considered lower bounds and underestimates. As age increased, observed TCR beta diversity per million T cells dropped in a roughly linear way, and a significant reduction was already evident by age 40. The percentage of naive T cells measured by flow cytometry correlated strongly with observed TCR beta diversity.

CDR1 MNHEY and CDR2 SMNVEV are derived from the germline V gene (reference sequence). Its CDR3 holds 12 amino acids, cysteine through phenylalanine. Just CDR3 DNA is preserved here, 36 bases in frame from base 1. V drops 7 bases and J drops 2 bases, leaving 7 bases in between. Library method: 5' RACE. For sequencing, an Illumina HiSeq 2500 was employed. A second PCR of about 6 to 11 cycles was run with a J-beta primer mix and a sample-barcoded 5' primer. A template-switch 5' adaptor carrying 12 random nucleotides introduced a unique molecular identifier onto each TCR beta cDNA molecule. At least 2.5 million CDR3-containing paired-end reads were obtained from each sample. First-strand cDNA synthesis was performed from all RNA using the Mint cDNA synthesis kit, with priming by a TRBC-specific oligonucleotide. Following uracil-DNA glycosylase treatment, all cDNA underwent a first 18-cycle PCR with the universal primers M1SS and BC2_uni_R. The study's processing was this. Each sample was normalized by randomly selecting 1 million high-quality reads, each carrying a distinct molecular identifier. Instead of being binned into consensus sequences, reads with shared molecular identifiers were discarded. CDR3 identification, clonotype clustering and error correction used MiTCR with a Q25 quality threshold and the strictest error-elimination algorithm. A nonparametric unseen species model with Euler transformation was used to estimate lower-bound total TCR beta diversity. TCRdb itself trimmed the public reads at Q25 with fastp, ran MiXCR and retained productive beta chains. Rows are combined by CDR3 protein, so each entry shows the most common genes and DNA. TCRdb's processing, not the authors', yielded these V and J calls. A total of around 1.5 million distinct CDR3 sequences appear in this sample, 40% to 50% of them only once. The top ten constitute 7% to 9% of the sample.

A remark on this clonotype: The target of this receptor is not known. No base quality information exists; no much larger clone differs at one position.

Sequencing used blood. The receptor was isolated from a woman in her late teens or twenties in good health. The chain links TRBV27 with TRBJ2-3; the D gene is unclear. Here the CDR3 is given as CASKRTTDTQYF. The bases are TGTGCCAGCAAACGGACCACAGATACGCAGTATTTT.